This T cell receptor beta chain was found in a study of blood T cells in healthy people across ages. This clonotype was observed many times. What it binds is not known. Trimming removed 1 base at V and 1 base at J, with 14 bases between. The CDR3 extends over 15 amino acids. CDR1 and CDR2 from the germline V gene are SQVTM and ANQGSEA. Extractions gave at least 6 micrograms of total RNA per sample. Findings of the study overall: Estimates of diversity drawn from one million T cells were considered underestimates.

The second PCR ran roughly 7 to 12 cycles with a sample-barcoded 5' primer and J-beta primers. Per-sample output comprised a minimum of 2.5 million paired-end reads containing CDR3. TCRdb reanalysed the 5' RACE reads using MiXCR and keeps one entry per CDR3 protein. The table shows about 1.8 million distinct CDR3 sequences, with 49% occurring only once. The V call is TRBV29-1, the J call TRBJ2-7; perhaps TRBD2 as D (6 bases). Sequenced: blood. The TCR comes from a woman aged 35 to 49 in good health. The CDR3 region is CSVEGRGRSSYEQYF. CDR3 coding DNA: TGCAGCGTTGAAGGGAGGGGACGGAGTTCCTACGAGCAGTACTTC.